The sequence of this T cell receptor beta chain was determined in a study of T cells in Graves' hyperthyroidism and ophthalmopathy. Whole-study results and caveats: In the blood, most expanded thyroid clonotypes above 0.001 appeared as well. Median prediction lead before ophthalmopathy onset was six to eight months with the model.

This clonotype was counted ten times or more. Its target is unknown. Exclusion followed for patients with uncontrolled infection, other autoimmune disease, pregnancy or lactation. Orbital computed tomography and thyroid ultrasound, together with serum TRAb and thyroxine and clinical symptoms, were used for diagnoses. RNA transcripts were the template for amplifying TCR beta CDR3 regions. Using the HTBI primer set, a first-round RT-PCR was run on the TCR CDR3. TCRdb used MiXCR to reprocess the multiplex PCR reads, holding one entry per CDR3 protein. The sample carries about 660,000 distinct CDR3 sequences, about 45% recorded once. This CDR3 is built from 19 residues. From germline, CDR1 is ENHRY and CDR2 SYGVKD. The V end lost 1 base, the J end lost 2 bases, and 18 bases lay between the germline ends.

Material: peripheral blood or thyroid tissue (not recorded which). This chain uses TRBV10-3 with TRBJ2-6, with D possibly matching TRBD1 (7 bases). The sequence derives from an adult man with Graves' disease, either hyperthyroidism or ophthalmopathy (not recorded which). CDR3 DNA sequence: TGTGCCATCAGTGAGTTGGGGGGACAGCGGTCGGCTGGGGCCAACGTCCTGACTTTC. Protein product: CAISELGGQRSAGANVLTF.